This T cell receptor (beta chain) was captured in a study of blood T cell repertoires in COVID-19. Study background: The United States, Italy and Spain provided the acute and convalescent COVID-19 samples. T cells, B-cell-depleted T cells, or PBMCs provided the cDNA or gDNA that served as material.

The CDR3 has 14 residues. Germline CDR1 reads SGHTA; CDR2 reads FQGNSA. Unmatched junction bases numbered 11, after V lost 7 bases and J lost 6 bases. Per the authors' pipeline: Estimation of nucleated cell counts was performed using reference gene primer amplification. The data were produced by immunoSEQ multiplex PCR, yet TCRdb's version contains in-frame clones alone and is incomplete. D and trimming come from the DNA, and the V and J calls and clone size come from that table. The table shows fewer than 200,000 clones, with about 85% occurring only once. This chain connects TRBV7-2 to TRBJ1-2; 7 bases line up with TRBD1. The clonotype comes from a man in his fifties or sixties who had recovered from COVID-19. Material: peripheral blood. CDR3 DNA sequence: TGTGCCAGCACCAACAGGGGTGTTTGGAATGGCTACACCTTC. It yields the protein CASTNRGVWNGYTF.